These 3 T cell receptor beta chains came from one sample sequenced in a study of blood T cell repertoires in COVID-19. Libraries were prepared by immunoSEQ multiplex PCR; TCRdb keeps only in-frame clonotypes and omits some of them. The sample carries roughly 400,000 clones, just over 90% recorded once. The sample was PBMCs or T cells enriched from blood (not recorded which). The receptors stem from a woman between 40 and 55 years old who had been exposed to COVID-19.

The V call is TRBV29-1, the J call TRBJ2-7; TRBD2 agrees at 9 bases. This CDR3 is 13 amino acids long. CDR1 and CDR2 (germline): SQVTM, ANQGSEA. V dropped 7 bases and J dropped 0; count of bases not matched to a gene: 4. The CDR3 sequence is CSAKTSGSYEQYF. DNA of the CDR3: TGCAGCGCAAAGACTAGCGGCTCCTACGAGCAGTACTTC.

The genes are TRBV3-1 (or the pseudogene TRBV3-2) and TRBJ1-1, with TRBD1 as a possible D gene (5 bases). The V gene's germline CDR1 is LGHDT and CDR2 YNNKEL (reference sequence). The CDR3 extends over 14 amino acids. V lost 1 base to trimming and J lost 5 bases, with 11 bases between them. CDR3 sequence: CASSQVRGVTEAFF. The CDR3 nucleotides are TGTGCCAGCAGCCAAGTCCGGGGGGTGACTGAAGCTTTCTTT.

This clone showed up just once. This chain connects TRBV19 to TRBJ2-2, with D perhaps TRBD1 (6 bases). There are 15 residues in the CDR3. Germline V gene lookup returns CDR1 LNHDA and CDR2 SQIVND (reference sequence). With 5 bases removed from V and 1 base from J, the gap between germline ends came to 11 bases. The CDR3 sequence is CASSSQGKNTGELFF. The CDR3 region has the DNA TGTGCCAGTAGTTCTCAGGGGAAGAACACCGGGGAGCTGTTTTTT.